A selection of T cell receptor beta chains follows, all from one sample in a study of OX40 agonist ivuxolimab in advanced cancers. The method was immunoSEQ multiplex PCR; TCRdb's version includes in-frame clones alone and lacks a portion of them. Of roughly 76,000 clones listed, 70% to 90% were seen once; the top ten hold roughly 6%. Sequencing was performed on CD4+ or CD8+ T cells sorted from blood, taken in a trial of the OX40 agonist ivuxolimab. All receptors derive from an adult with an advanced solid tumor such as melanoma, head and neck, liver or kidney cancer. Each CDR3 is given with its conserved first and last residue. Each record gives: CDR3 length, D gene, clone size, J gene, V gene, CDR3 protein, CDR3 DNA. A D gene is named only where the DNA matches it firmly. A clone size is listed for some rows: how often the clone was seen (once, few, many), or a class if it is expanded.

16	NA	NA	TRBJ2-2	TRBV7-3	CASSPLWTSNTGELFF	TGTGCCAGCAGCCCGCTTTGGACCTCGAACACCGGGGAGCTGTTTTTT
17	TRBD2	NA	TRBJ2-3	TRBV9	CASSVVGSGGASDTQYF	TGTGCCAGCAGCGTAGTAGGTAGCGGGGGGGCCTCAGATACGCAGTATTTT
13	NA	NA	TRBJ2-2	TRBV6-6	CATLGDNTGELFF	TGTGCCACCCTGGGCGATAACACCGGGGAGCTGTTTTTT
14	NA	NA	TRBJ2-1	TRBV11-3	CASSLGAAYNEQFF	TGTGCCAGCAGCTTAGGCGCAGCCTACAATGAGCAGTTCTTC
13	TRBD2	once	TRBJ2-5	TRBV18	CASSLAGAETQYF	TGTGCCAGCTCACTAGCGGGAGCAGAGACCCAGTACTTC
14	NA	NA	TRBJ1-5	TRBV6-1	CASSFIDSNQPQHF	TGTGCCAGCAGTTTTATTGATAGCAATCAGCCCCAGCATTTT
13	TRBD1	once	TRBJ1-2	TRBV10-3	CAISYGTGYGYTF	TGTGCCATCAGTTACGGGACAGGGTATGGCTACACCTTC
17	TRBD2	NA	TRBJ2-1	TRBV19	CASSGTSGGGQYNEQFF	TGTGCCAGTAGTGGGACTAGCGGGGGGGGTCAGTACAATGAGCAGTTCTTC
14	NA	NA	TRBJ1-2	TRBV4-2	CASSQSRAGSGYTF	TGTGCCAGCAGCCAGTCGCGGGCAGGATCTGGCTACACCTTC
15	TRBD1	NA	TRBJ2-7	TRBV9	CASSVAGTGPYEQYF	TGTGCCAGCAGCGTAGCGGGGACAGGACCCTACGAGCAGTACTTC
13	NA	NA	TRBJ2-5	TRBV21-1	CASSKVCQETQYF	TGTGCCAGCAGCAAAGTTTGTCAAGAGACCCAGTACTTC
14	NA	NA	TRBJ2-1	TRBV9	CASTPEWSAYEQFF	TGTGCCAGCACCCCCGAGTGGTCGGCGTATGAGCAGTTCTTC
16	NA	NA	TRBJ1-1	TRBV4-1	CASSQAPGRENTEAFF	TGCGCCAGCAGCCAAGCCCCAGGGCGTGAAAACACTGAAGCTTTCTTT
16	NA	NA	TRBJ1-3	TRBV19	CASSFVPGATGNTIYF	TGTGCCAGTAGTTTCGTCCCGGGGGCAACTGGAAACACCATATATTTT
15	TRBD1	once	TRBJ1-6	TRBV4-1	CASSQGTGGGSPLHF	TGCGCCAGCAGCCAGGGAACAGGGGGAGGTTCACCCCTCCACTTT
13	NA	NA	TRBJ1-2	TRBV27	CASSLSKGLGYTF	TGTGCCAGCAGTTTATCGAAGGGGTTGGGCTACACCTTC
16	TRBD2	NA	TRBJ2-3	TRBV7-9	CASSFSSGGAGDTQYF	TGTGCCAGCAGCTTTTCTAGCGGGGGGGCCGGTGATACGCAGTATTTT
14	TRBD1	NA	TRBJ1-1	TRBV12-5	CASGWGQENTEAFF	TGTGCTAGTGGTTGGGGACAGGAGAACACTGAAGCTTTCTTT
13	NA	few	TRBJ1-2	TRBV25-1	CASSPQEGYGYTF	TGTGCCAGCAGTCCACAGGAAGGCTATGGCTACACCTTC
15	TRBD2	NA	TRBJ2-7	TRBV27	CASSLGRGSSYEQYF	TGTGCCAGCAGTTTGGGGCGGGGGAGCTCCTACGAGCAGTACTTC
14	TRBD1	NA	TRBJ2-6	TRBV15	CATSLDRVDNVLTF	TGTGCCACCAGCCTCGACAGGGTGGACAACGTCCTGACTTTC
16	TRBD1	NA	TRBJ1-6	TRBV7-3	CASSKTGQGPNSPLHF	TGTGCCAGCAGCAAAACGGGACAGGGCCCCAATTCACCCCTCCACTTT
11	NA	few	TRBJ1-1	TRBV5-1	CASSLDTEAFF	TGCGCCAGCAGCTTGGACACTGAAGCTTTCTTT
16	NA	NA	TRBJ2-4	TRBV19	CASSIEVKLAKNIQYF	TGTGCCAGTAGTATCGAAGTTAAATTAGCCAAAAACATTCAGTACTTC
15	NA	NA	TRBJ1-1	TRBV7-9	CASSLEGAANTEAFF	TGTGCCAGCAGCTTAGAAGGTGCGGCGAACACTGAAGCTTTCTTT
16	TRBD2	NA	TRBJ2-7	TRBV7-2	CASSVAGQGLAYEQYF	TGTGCCAGCAGTGTAGCGGGGCAGGGCCTAGCCTACGAGCAGTACTTC
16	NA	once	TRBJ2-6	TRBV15	CATSPSQGSGANVLTF	TGTGCCACCAGCCCAAGTCAGGGGTCCGGGGCCAACGTCCTGACTTTC
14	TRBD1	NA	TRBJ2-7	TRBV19	CASSIATGTYEQYF	TGTGCCAGTAGTATAGCGACAGGGACCTACGAGCAGTACTTC
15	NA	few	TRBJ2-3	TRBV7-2	CASSTRLGARDTQYF	TGTGCCAGCAGCACCCGTCTTGGGGCCCGAGATACGCAGTATTTT
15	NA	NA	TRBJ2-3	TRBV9	CASSAHPGVTDTQYF	TGTGCCAGCAGCGCGCACCCCGGGGTCACAGATACGCAGTATTTT
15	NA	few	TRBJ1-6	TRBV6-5	CASSYDVGQVSPLHF	TGTGCCAGCAGTTACGATGTGGGTCAAGTTTCACCCCTCCACTTT
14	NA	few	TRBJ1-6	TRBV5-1	CASSETVDNSPLHF	TGCGCCAGCAGCGAGACAGTGGATAATTCACCCCTCCACTTT
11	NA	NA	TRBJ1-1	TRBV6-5	CASSFTGEAFF	TGTGCCAGCAGTTTCACAGGGGAAGCTTTCTTT
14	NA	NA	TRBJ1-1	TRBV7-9	CASSLIRANTEAFF	TGTGCCAGCAGCTTAATCAGGGCGAACACTGAAGCTTTCTTT
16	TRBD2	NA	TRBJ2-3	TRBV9	CASSAWGGTSTDTQYF	TGTGCCAGCAGCGCCTGGGGGGGGACTAGCACAGATACGCAGTATTTT
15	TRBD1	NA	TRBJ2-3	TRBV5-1	CASNHRTGGTDTQYF	TGCGCCAGCAATCATCGAACAGGGGGCACAGATACGCAGTATTTT
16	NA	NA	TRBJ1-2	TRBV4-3	CASSQEWGSTNYGYTF	TGCGCCAGCAGCCAAGAATGGGGGTCGACTAACTATGGCTACACCTTC
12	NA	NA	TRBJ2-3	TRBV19	CASSLGVNTQYF	TGTGCCAGTAGTTTGGGGGTCAATACGCAGTATTTT
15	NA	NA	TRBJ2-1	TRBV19	CASSIGLASYNEQFF	TGTGCCAGTAGTATCGGACTTGCCTCCTACAATGAGCAGTTCTTC
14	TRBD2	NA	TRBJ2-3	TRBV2	CASKLAGGTDTQYF	TGTGCCAGCAAGCTCGCGGGGGGCACAGATACGCAGTATTTT
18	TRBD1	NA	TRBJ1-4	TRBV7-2	CASSSGQESSWSNEKLFF	TGTGCCAGCAGTTCCGGACAGGAATCCTCGTGGAGTAATGAAAAACTGTTTTTT
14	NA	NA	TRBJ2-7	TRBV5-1	CASSLADNSYEQYF	TGCGCCAGCAGCTTGGCCGACAACTCCTACGAGCAGTACTTC
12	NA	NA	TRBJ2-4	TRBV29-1	CSVGLAKNIQYF	TGCAGCGTTGGACTAGCCAAAAACATTCAGTACTTC
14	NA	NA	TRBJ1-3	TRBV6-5	CASSTRRGGNTIYF	TGTGCCAGCAGTACCCGACGAGGAGGGAACACCATATATTTT
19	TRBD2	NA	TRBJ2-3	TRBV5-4	CASSPGLAGGYSSTDTQYF	TGTGCCAGCAGCCCGGGACTAGCGGGGGGGTACTCTAGCACAGATACGCAGTATTTT
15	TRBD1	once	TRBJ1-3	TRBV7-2	CASSTQQGSGNTIYF	TGTGCCAGCAGCACACAACAGGGGTCTGGAAACACCATATATTTT
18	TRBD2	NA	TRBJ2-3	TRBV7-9	CASSLTSGRASSTDTQYF	TGTGCCAGCAGCTTGACTAGCGGGAGGGCCTCTAGCACAGATACGCAGTATTTT
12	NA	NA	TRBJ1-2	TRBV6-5	CASSTRTTGYTF	TGTGCCAGCAGCACTCGAACAACGGGCTACACCTTC
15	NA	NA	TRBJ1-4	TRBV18	CASSPGVAGPSKLFF	TGTGCCAGCTCACCGGGTGTGGCCGGTCCCTCAAAACTGTTTTTT
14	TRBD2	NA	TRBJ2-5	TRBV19	CASKGSGRGETQYF	TGTGCCAGTAAGGGTAGCGGGAGAGGAGAGACCCAGTACTTC
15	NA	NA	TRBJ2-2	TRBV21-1	CASLALGQKAGELFF	TGTGCCAGCTTGGCTTTAGGGCAAAAGGCCGGGGAGCTGTTTTTT
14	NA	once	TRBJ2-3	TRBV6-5	CASSYSVAGDTQYF	TGTGCCAGCAGTTACTCCGTCGCTGGAGATACGCAGTATTTT
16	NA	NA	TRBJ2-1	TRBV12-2	CASRSKTSGAYNEQFF	TGTGCAAGTCGCTCCAAGACTAGCGGGGCTTACAATGAGCAGTTCTTC
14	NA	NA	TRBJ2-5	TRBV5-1	CASSLGGDQETQYF	TGCGCCAGCAGCTTGGGGGGGGATCAAGAGACCCAGTACTTC
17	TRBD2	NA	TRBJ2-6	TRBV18	CASSWTSGSSGANVLTF	TGTGCCAGCTCATGGACTAGCGGAAGCTCTGGGGCCAACGTCCTGACTTTC